The next 19 T cell receptor beta chains were all read from a single sample in a study of shared clonotypes between healthy human individuals (dated by TCRdb to 2018 to 2021). Libraries came from the immunoSEQ multiplex PCR assay. Held by TCRdb, this immuneACCESS table contains in-frame sequences only and omits some clones. Under half of the omission traces to an unresolved V gene where checked; the cause of the rest is unknown. The sample includes a few hundred thousand clones, with around two thirds observed a single time. Together, the top ten hold approximately 10% of the sample. Sequences were obtained from memory CD4+ T cells sorted from blood. Explained via the paper, the cell subset or site label denotes: CD45RA-negative fraction. The receptor set was obtained from a man aged 30 to 45 in good health.

J is TRBJ2-3 and V is TRBV5-1; D perhaps matches TRBD2 (7 bases). Trimming stripped 5 bases from V and 0 bases from J, with 16 bases between. The CDR3 loop spans 16 amino acids. CDR1 is SGHRS and CDR2 is YFSETQ in the germline V gene. The CDR3 region has the DNA TGCGCCAGCAGTCCGGGGGCGGGAGTTAGCACAGATACGCAGTATTTT. It is translated as CASSPGAGVSTDTQYF.

This clone was observed a single time. The chain couples TRBV30 to TRBJ1-2; 8 positions agree with TRBD1. The germline V gene encodes CDR1 GTSNPN and CDR2 SVGIG (reference sequence). The V and J ends lost 8 bases and 6 bases, in that order; junction bases with no gene match: 11. This CDR3 spans 13 amino acids. The CDR3 DNA follows: TGTGCCGAGAGTCCGGCAGGGGGCCATGGCTACACCTTC. This translates into CAESPAGGHGYTF.

This clone was found a few times. V and J are TRBV9 and TRBJ2-1, with 9 bases matching TRBD2. The CDR3 spans 20 residues. The germline V gene has CDR1 SGDLS and CDR2 YYNGEE. J gave up 5 bases and V 2 bases, and 20 bases lay outside the gene matches. CDR3 sequence reads: CASSVGGTGRAGGPDNEQFF. In nucleotides, the CDR3 is TGTGCCAGCAGCGTGGGGGGTACAGGCCGCGCGGGAGGGCCAGACAATGAGCAGTTCTTC.

In its sample, this clone was seen a few times. J is TRBJ2-3 and V is TRBV2, with D perhaps matching TRBD1 (5 bases). V gave up 4 bases and J gave up 0 bases, with 11 bases separating them. This CDR3 has 15 amino acids. Germline lookup yields CDR1 SNHLY and CDR2 FYNNEI. CDR3: CASSVSAGSTDTQYF. CDR3 DNA: TGTGCCAGCAGTGTATCTGCAGGGAGCACAGATACGCAGTATTTT.

The chain couples TRBV6-1 to TRBJ1-3; 10 nucleotides agree with TRBD1. The V gene end was trimmed by 6 bases and the J gene end by 6 bases; junction bases not matched to a gene: 8. The CDR3 is 15 amino acids. The germline V gene encodes CDR1 MNHNS and CDR2 SASEGT. CDR3 sequence reads: CASRGTGVGENTIYF. The CDR3, as DNA: TGTGCCAGCAGGGGGACAGGGGTAGGGGAAAACACCATATATTTT.

This sequence joins TRBV29-1 and TRBJ2-1; 11 bases are shared with TRBD2. The length of the CDR3 is 15 residues. Germline assignment: CDR1 SQVTM and CDR2 ANQGSEA. Losses at the gene ends were 7 bases for V and 0 bases for J; bases not matched to a gene: 5. The CDR3 loop is CSGKGLADSYNEQFF. CDR3 DNA: TGCAGCGGGAAGGGACTAGCGGACTCCTACAATGAGCAGTTCTTC.

In DNA, the CDR3 is TGTGCCAGCAGCCAGACAGGCGATAGCAATCAGCCCCAGCATTTT. It yields the protein CASSQTGDSNQPQHF. The chain has TRBV9 and TRBJ1-5; D might be TRBD1 (6 bases). Trimming removed 4 bases at V and 0 bases at J, with 11 bases between. The CDR3 loop spans 15 amino acids. CDR1 SGDLS and CDR2 YYNGEE come from the germline V gene.

On this clone: The junction and the germline gene differ at one end; a read error may be behind it. The same CDR3 is also encoded by other DNA sequences in this sample. The chain recombines TRBV5-1 with TRBJ2-3; D gene uncertain. Per germline, CDR1 SGHRS and CDR2 YFSETQ. This CDR3 comprises 11 residues. This chain's CDR3 is CASSLADTQYF. Here the CDR3 DNA reads TGCGCCAGCAGTTTGGCAGATACGCAGTATTTT.

The chain is built from TRBV19 and TRBJ2-1, with 10 bases matching TRBD2. The trim removed 0 bases at V and 7 bases at J, leaving 6 bases unmatched. This CDR3 has 16 amino acids. Per the germline V gene, CDR1 is LNHDA and CDR2 is SQIVND (reference sequence). The CDR3 loop is CASSIDPGTSANEQFF. In DNA, the CDR3 is TGTGCCAGTAGTATAGATCCCGGGACTAGCGCTAATGAGCAGTTCTTC.

The chain is built from TRBV28 and TRBJ2-1, with D unclear. Between the trimmed V and J ends, which lost 7 bases and 12 bases, there was a span of 22 bases. The CDR3 consists of 14 residues. Germline values: CDR1 MDHEN, CDR2 SYDVKM. CDR3 coding DNA: TGTGCCAGCACTACTCCGCAGTTCACGATCGGGCAGTTCTTC. Translation gives CASTTPQFTIGQFF.

The chain uses TRBV5-1 and TRBJ2-5; maybe TRBD2 (7 bases). Looked up from germline, CDR1 is SGHRS and CDR2 is YFSETQ. Trimming stripped 1 base from V and 5 bases from J, with 15 bases between. The CDR3 has 15 amino acids. CDR3 coding DNA: TGCGCCAGCAGCTTGAGGGGGGAGCGGGGTGAGACCCAGTACTTC. This sequence encodes CASSLRGERGETQYF.

This chain joins TRBV19 and TRBJ1-2, with unresolved D. The CDR3 length is 13 residues. Germline V gene data show CDR1 as LNHDA and CDR2 as SQIVND (reference sequence). V lost 7 bases and J 2 bases, leaving 11 bases between the germline ends. The CDR3 coding sequence is TGTGCCAGTACCCCTGATAGGAACTATGGCTACACCTTC. Protein: CASTPDRNYGYTF.

The count of this clone is one. The rearrangement joins TRBV19 to TRBJ1-2; 9 bases map to TRBD1. The V gene end was trimmed by 8 bases and the J gene end by 4 bases; junction bases not matched to a gene: 8. The CDR3 covers 14 residues. Germline lookup yields CDR1 LNHDA and CDR2 SQIVND (reference sequence). CDR3 sequence reads: CASLPGQGVYGYTF. The CDR3 coding sequence is TGTGCCAGTTTGCCGGGACAGGGCGTCTATGGCTACACCTTC. The full variable domain, in which reference TRBV19 and TRBJ1-2 provide the parts outside the CDR3, is DGGITQSPKYLFRKEGQNVTLSCEQNLNHDAMYWYRQDPGQGLRLIYYSQIVNDFQKGDIAEGYSVSREKKESFPLTVTSAQKNPTAFYLCASLPGQGVYGYTFGSGTRLTVV.

The V and J genes are TRBV4-3 and TRBJ2-7; D ambiguous. Germline V lookup: CDR1 LGHNA, CDR2 YSLEER. V was shortened by 4 bases and J by 0 bases, with 10 bases between the two germline ends. This CDR3 is built from 14 residues. Written as DNA, the CDR3 is TGCGCCAGCAGCCCCCTTGGGGACTCCTACGAGCAGTACTTC. This encodes CASSPLGDSYEQYF.

The chain combines TRBV10-1 with TRBJ1-2; D is possibly TRBD1 (5 bases). Germline V gives CDR1 WNHNN, CDR2 SYGVQD (reference sequence). The CDR3 spans 20 residues. Trimming removed 0 bases at V and 3 bases at J, with 26 bases between. CDR3 amino acids: CASSESFGLPLTDSHYGYTF. In nucleotides, the CDR3 is TGCGCCAGCAGTGAGTCATTCGGCCTTCCTCTGACAGACTCTCACTATGGCTACACCTTC.

This clone was observed a few times. The rearrangement uses TRBV10-3 and TRBJ1-2, with 8 bases lining up with TRBD1. Germline V lookup: CDR1 ENHRY, CDR2 SYGVKD. V trimming: 2 bases; J trimming: 4 bases; junction bases outside the gene matches: 3. The CDR3 has 14 residues. For the CDR3, the DNA is TGTGCCATCAGTGAGCCGGGACAGGCCTATGGCTACACCTTC. Translation: CAISEPGQAYGYTF.

There are a few counts of this clone. The chain has TRBV6-1 and TRBJ2-7, with 10 positions matching TRBD1. V was pared by 6 bases and J by 4 bases, with 9 bases of the junction left unmatched. CDR3 length: 15 residues. Per germline, CDR1 MNHNS and CDR2 SASEGT. The DNA of the CDR3 is TGTGCCAGCAGGCATGCGGGACAGGGGTCTTACGAGCAGTACTTC. Its protein is CASRHAGQGSYEQYF.

The V gene is TRBV7-2, the J gene TRBJ2-1; the D gene is possibly TRBD1 (5 bases). Per germline, CDR1 SGHTA and CDR2 FQGNSA. The CDR3 is 13 amino acids. The V and J ends lost 0 bases and 7 bases respectively, with 7 bases between them. The CDR3 region is CASSLAQGNEQFF. The CDR3 bases are TGTGCCAGCAGCTTAGCCCAGGGAAATGAGCAGTTCTTC. Complete variable domain (other parts from reference TRBV7-2 and TRBJ2-1): GAGVSQSPSNKVTEKGKDVELRCDPISGHTALYWYRQSLGQGLEFLIYFQGNSAPDKSGLPSDRFSAERTGGSVSTLTIQRTQQEDSAVYLCASSLAQGNEQFFGPGTRLTVL.

The chain couples TRBV19 to TRBJ2-4; maybe TRBD1 (6 bases). Trimming took 6 bases from V and 0 from J, leaving 15 bases between them. Germline V gene sequence: CDR1 LNHDA, CDR2 SQIVND (reference sequence). The CDR3 runs to 16 residues. CDR3 DNA sequence: TGTGCCAGTAGCCCTCGCGGACAGCTAGCCAAAAACATTCAGTACTTC. It codes for CASSPRGQLAKNIQYF.